Listed here is a single T cell receptor beta chain. This entry comes from a study of cytomegalovirus exposure and HLA in healthy donors. Primers: 60 Vbeta forward and 13 Jbeta reverse. The assay was immunoSEQ multiplex PCR, and TCRdb's table has in-frame clones only and misses some. The repertoire has 150,000 to 200,000 clones, around 79% of them found once; the top ten carry 1.6%. CDR1 is LGHNT and CDR2 is FRNRAP in the germline V gene. This CDR3 contains 18 residues. V trimming: 1 base; J trimming: 3 bases; junction bases outside the gene matches: 14. Sequencing was performed on PBMCs. This sequence was found in a woman aged 45 to 65 in good health and CMV-seronegative. This chain links TRBV12-5 with TRBJ2-7; TRBD2 matches 8 bases. CDR3 sequence reads: CASGLALAGIAGNYEQYF. CDR3 bases: TGTGCTAGTGGTTTGGCCCTGGCCGGGATAGCGGGGAACTACGAGCAGTACTTC.